This T cell receptor beta chain was sequenced for a study of OX40 agonist ivuxolimab in advanced cancers. In the study overall: Given to patients was ivuxolimab, an agonistic anti-OX40 (CD134) antibody. It was permissible to have had prior anti-PD-1, anti-PD-L1 or anti-CTLA-4 therapy, and around 40% had some.

Notes on the study in general: Relatively little clonal expansion, among the lowest observed, appeared in partial responders at 0.1-3.0 mg/kg.

Sequenced by immunoSEQ multiplex PCR; TCRdb stores in-frame clones only, minus some. Of about 35,000 clones in the sample, 65% to 85% are singletons; the top ten hold 1.8%. Per the germline V gene, CDR1 is SGHAT and CDR2 is FQNNGV. J gave up 6 bases and V 4 bases, and 4 bases lay outside the gene matches. The CDR3 length is 14 residues. Regarding this clone: Its antigen is as yet unknown.

The material was CD4+ or CD8+ T cells sorted from blood, obtained in a trial of the OX40 agonist ivuxolimab. This clonotype originated in an adult with an advanced solid tumor such as melanoma, head and neck, liver or kidney cancer. The J gene is TRBJ1-5, the V gene TRBV11-2; the match to TRBD1 covers 9 bases. CDR3 nucleotide sequence: TGTGCCAGCAGCTACACAGGGGGCGTTCAGCCCCAGCATTTT. Its protein product is CASSYTGGVQPQHF.